The clone carrying this TCR beta chain was picked up one time. Its target is unknown. A much bigger clone sits one base away, suggesting this may be a read error. A second PCR, run for roughly 7 to 11 cycles, used a sample-barcoded 5' primer plus a J-beta primer mix. A single record per CDR3 protein comes from TCRdb applying MiXCR to the 5' RACE reads. The sample consists of about 640,000 distinct CDR3 sequences, approximately 59% of them appearing once. Per the germline V gene, CDR1 is SGHAT and CDR2 is FQNNGV. The CDR3 runs 14 residues. The V segment lost 4 bases and the J segment 6 bases; nucleotides outside the gene matches: 5. The source of the sample is a study of blood T cells in healthy people across ages. Study results and caveats: Underestimates were what the diversity estimates from one million T cells were considered to be. Per-million-T-cell TCR beta diversity fell roughly linearly with age.

This chain joins TRBV11-2 and TRBJ2-1; 8 nucleotides align to TRBD1. Sequenced: blood. This TCR came from a man aged 55 to 70 in good health. This CDR3 reads CASSSPGGRNEQFF. The CDR3 nucleotides read TGTGCCAGCAGCTCCCCAGGGGGCCGCAATGAGCAGTTCTTC.